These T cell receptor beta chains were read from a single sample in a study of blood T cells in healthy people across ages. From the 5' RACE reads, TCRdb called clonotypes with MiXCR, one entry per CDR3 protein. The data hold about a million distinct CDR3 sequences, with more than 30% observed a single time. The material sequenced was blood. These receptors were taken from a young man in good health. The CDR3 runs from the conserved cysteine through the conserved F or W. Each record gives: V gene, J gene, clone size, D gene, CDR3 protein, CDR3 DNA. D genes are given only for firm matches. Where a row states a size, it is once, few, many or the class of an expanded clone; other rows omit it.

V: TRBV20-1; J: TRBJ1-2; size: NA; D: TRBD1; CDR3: CSAVTGGGGGYTF; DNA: TGCAGTGCGGTCACAGGGGGCGGTGGTGGCTACACCTTC
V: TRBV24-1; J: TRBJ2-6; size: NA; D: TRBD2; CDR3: CATSDLREGLICPGANVLTF; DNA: TGTGCCACCAGTGATTTGCGGGAGGGTCTAATCTGTCCTGGGGCCAACGTCCTGACTTTC
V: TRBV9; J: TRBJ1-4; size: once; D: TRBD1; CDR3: CASSVAGRGDEKLFF; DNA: TGTGCCAGCAGCGTAGCAGGCAGGGGGGATGAAAAACTGTTTTTT
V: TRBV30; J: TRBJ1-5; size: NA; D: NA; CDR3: CAWSYPGGNNQPQHF; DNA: TGTGCCTGGAGTTATCCCGGGGGGAACAATCAGCCCCAGCATTTT
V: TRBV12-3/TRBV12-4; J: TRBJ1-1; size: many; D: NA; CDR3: CASSFGGSTEAFF; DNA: TGTGCCAGCAGTTTCGGTGGGAGCACTGAAGCTTTCTTT
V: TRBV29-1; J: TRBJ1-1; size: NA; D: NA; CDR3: CSVSVTENTEAFF; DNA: TGCAGCGTTTCCGTGACAGAGAACACTGAAGCTTTCTTT
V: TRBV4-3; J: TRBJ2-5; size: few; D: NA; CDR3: CASSHGAEETQYF; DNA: TGCGCCAGCAGCCACGGAGCGGAAGAGACCCAGTACTTC
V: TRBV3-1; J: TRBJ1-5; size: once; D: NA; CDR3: CASSSRRSNQPQHF; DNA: TGTGCCAGCAGCTCCCGACGAAGCAATCAGCCCCAGCATTTT
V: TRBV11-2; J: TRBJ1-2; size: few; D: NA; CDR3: CASSREGGRGYTF; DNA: TGTGCCAGCAGCCGAGAAGGAGGTCGCGGCTACACCTTC
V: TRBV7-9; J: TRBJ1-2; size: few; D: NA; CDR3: CASSLEVTGSYGYTF; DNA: TGTGCCAGCAGCTTAGAGGTCACGGGCAGCTATGGCTACACCTTC
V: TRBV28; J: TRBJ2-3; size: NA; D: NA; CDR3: CASSLEAGLSDTQYF; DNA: TGTGCCAGCAGTTTGGAGGCAGGGTTATCGGATACGCAGTATTTT
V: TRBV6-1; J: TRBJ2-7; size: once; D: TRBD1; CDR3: CASSEARVPSRGRYEQYF; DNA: TGTGCCAGCAGTGAAGCGCGTGTCCCCTCCAGGGGGCGATACGAGCAGTACTTC
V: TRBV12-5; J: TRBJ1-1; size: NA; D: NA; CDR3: CASGPGQKTGDHTEAFF; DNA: TGTGCTAGTGGTCCCGGCCAAAAGACAGGAGATCACACTGAAGCTTTCTTT
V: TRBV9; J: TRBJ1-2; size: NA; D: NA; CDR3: CASSVEGRARHTF; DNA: TGTGCCAGCAGCGTAGAAGGGCGGGCGAGACACACCTTC
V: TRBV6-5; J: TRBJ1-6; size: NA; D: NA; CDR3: CASRGPSNSPLHF; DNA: TGTGCCAGCAGGGGACCGTCTAATTCACCCCTCCACTTT
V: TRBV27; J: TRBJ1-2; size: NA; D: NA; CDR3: CASRCGDTANYGYTF; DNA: TGTGCCAGCAGATGTGGGGACACTGCTAACTATGGCTACACCTTC
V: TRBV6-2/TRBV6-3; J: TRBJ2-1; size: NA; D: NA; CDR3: CASSYNLGEETQFF; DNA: TGTGCCAGCAGTTACAACCTGGGGGAAGAGACCCAGTTCTTC
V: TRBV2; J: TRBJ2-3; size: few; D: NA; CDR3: CASSVRQSTDTQYF; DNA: TGTGCCAGCAGTGTGCGACAGTCCACAGATACGCAGTATTTT
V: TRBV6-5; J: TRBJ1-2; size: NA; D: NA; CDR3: CASSYLQKAVDGYTF; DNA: TGTGCCAGCAGTTACTTGCAGAAGGCCGTAGATGGCTACACCTTC
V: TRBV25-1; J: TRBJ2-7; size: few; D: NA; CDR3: CASSRGIYEQYF; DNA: TGTGCCAGCAGTAGGGGGATTTACGAGCAGTACTTC
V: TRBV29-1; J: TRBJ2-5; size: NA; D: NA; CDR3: CSVRPILGETQYF; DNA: TGCAGCGTAAGACCGATATTGGGGGAGACCCAGTACTTC
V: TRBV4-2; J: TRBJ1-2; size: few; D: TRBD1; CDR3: CASSQLTGGALGYGYTF; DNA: TGTGCCAGCAGCCAACTTACAGGGGGGGCGCTTGGCTATGGCTACACCTTC
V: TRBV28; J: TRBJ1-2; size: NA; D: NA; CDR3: CASSSGFNYGYTF; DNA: TGTGCCAGCAGTTCAGGGTTTAACTATGGCTACACCTTC
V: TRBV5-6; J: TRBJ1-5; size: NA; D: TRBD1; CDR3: CASSLSGTVGYFGNQPQHF; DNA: TGTGCCAGCAGCTTATCAGGGACAGTGGGTTATTTCGGCAATCAGCCCCAGCATTTT
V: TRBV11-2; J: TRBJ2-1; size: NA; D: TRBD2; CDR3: CASSSTSGGFYNEQFF; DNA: TGTGCCAGCAGCTCCACTAGCGGGGGATTCTACAATGAGCAGTTCTTC
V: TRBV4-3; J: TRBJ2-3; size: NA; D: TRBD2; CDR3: CASSQDGLAGANTDTQYF; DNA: TGCGCCAGCAGCCAAGATGGCCTAGCGGGGGCCAACACAGATACGCAGTATTTT
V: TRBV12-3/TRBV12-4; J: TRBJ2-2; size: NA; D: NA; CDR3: CASSFHAGRTGELFF; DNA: TGTGCCAGCAGTTTCCATGCTGGCAGAACCGGGGAGCTGTTTTTT
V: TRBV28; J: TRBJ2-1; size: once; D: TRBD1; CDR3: CASSFPGTGGPGRYNEQFF; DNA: TGTGCCAGCAGTTTTCCCGGGACAGGGGGCCCCGGAAGATACAATGAGCAGTTCTTC
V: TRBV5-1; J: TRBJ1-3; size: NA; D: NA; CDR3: CASSFDPRGGNTIYF; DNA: TGCGCCAGCAGCTTTGACCCACGGGGTGGAAACACCATATATTTT
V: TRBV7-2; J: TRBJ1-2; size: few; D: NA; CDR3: CASSFRTAQAFNYGYTF; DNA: TGTGCCAGCAGCTTCCGGACGGCACAGGCCTTTAACTATGGCTACACCTTC
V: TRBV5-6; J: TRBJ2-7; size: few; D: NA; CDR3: CASSLEGLTSYNEQYF; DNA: TGTGCCAGCAGCTTGGAGGGACTGACGTCCTACAATGAGCAGTACTTC
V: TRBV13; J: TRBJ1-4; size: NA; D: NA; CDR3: CASSPDNSKLNEKLFF; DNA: TGTGCCAGCAGCCCAGACAACAGCAAACTTAATGAAAAACTGTTTTTT
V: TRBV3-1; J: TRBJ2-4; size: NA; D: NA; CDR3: CASSPWRGNIQYF; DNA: TGTGCCAGCAGCCCCTGGCGGGGAAACATTCAGTACTTC
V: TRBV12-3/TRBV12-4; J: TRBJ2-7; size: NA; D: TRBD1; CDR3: CASSRNTGTGVSGEQYF; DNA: TGTGCCAGCAGCCGAAACACCGGGACAGGGGTTTCAGGCGAGCAGTACTTC
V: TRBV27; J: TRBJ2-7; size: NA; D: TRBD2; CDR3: CASSYSGRGYYYEQYF; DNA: TGTGCCAGCAGTTACAGCGGGAGGGGGTACTACTACGAGCAGTACTTC
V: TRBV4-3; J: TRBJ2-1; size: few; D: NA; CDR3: CASSQDYARVTYNEQFF; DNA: TGCGCCAGCAGCCAAGACTACGCCAGGGTTACCTACAATGAGCAGTTCTTC
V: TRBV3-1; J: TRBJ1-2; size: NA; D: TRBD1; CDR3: CASRGQGAMSNYGYTF; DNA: TGTGCCAGCAGGGGACAGGGGGCGATGAGTAACTATGGCTACACCTTC
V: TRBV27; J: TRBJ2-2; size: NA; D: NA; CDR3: CASSSSGDGELFF; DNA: TGTGCCAGCAGTTCCTCAGGGGACGGGGAGCTGTTTTTT
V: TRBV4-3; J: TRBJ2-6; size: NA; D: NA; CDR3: CASSQIVVTGANVLTF; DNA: TGCGCCAGCAGCCAAATTGTGGTAACTGGGGCCAACGTCCTGACTTTC
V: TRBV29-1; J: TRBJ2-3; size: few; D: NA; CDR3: CSVEIRVGGDTQYF; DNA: TGCAGCGTTGAAATTAGGGTCGGAGGAGATACGCAGTATTTT